This record looks at one T cell receptor (beta chain) sequence and its context. No antigen is known for it. The data originate from a study of OX40 agonist ivuxolimab in advanced cancers. Whole-study context: One patient with hepatocellular carcinoma and two with cutaneous melanoma, three in all, had partial responses. The study's findings and limits: The antigen specificity of the peripheral T cells (those that were expanded) was not determined. Among the lowest peripheral clonal expansion occurred in 0.1-3.0 mg/kg partial responders.

CDR1 is SGHTA, CDR2 FQGNSA, per germline. This CDR3 contains 14 residues. With 10 bases clipped from V and 3 bases from J, the junction kept 11 bases outside the gene matches. Only in-frame clones appear in the TCRdb table, and some are missing; sequencing was by immunoSEQ multiplex PCR. Of more than 85,000 clones in the sample, approximately 89% are singletons; the top ten hold less than 0.3%. The rearrangement joins TRBV7-2 to TRBJ2-7; 8 nucleotides align to TRBD2. The specimen was CD4+ or CD8+ T cells sorted from blood, collected in a trial of the OX40 agonist ivuxolimab. This TCR was recovered from an adult with an advanced solid tumor such as melanoma, head and neck, liver or kidney cancer. The CDR3 nucleotides read TGTGCCACCCAGCGGGAGCCCCAACTCTACGAGCAGTACTTC. Protein product: CATQREPQLYEQYF.